This T cell receptor beta chain was found in a study of cytomegalovirus exposure and HLA in healthy donors. Study as a whole: In a previous analysis, 120 million or so unique TCR beta sequences were found from 150 million to 200 million T cells. Early released data comprised 75 million to 100 million unique TCRs from HLA-typed donors.

Primers: 60 Vbeta forward and 13 Jbeta reverse. Original processing notes: About 88 million unique TCR beta chains, roughly 11 million of them shared, were counted by a later analysis. Data came from immunoSEQ multiplex PCR; TCRdb stores just in-frame clones and leaves some out. V, J and clone size are those of that table, while D and trimming were read from the DNA. Of about 93,000 clones in the sample, 70% to 80% were seen once. About this clone itself: The antigen remains undetermined.

Germline V gives CDR1 SGHTA, CDR2 FQGNSA. V was clipped by 3 bases and J by 2 bases; unmatched bases: 7. This CDR3 is built from 17 residues. The study, taken as a whole, reports: Under in vitro conditions, three CMV-associated chains were confirmed as specific for CMV antigens.

The V and J genes are TRBV7-2 and TRBJ1-4, with 9 bases that match TRBD1. Sequencing used PBMCs. This TCR was sampled from a man aged 30 to 45 in good health and CMV-seronegative. The CDR3 coding sequence is TGTGCCAGCAGCTTGGACAGGGGATTTGCCACTAATGAAAAACTGTTTTTT. Its protein product is CASSLDRGFATNEKLFF.